The 25 T cell receptor beta chains below come from one sample, sequenced in a study of T cell responses to AZD1222 COVID-19 vaccine. The protocol was immunoSEQ multiplex PCR, while the TCRdb copy is restricted to in-frame clones and leaves out a portion. The sample includes 130,000 or so clones, approximately 90% of them seen just once. Sequencing was performed on peripheral blood, taken on day 0 of AZD1222 vaccination. The receptors derive from an adult in good health.

This chain links TRBV28 with TRBJ1-2; D gene ambiguous. Germline CDR1 is MDHEN and CDR2 is SYDVKM. The CDR3 has 14 amino acids. V lost 5 bases and J lost 7, with 17 bases in between. The CDR3 loop is CASSPWASPPGYTF. The DNA for the CDR3 is TGTGCCAGCAGTCCCTGGGCCTCGCCCCCTGGCTACACCTTC.

This rearrangement joins TRBV18 to TRBJ2-1; a weak D match, TRBD2 (6 bases). This CDR3 region has 15 residues. Trimming left V 3 bases short and J 10 bases short, with 19 bases between. Germline loops: CDR1 KGHSH, CDR2 LQKENI. The CDR3 loop is CASSPSRDSPVEQFF. The CDR3 nucleotides are TGTGCCAGCTCACCCTCCCGGGACTCCCCCGTAGAGCAGTTCTTC.

Only a few counts were recorded for this clone. The V gene is TRBV9, the J gene TRBJ1-5; D is possibly TRBD1 (6 bases). The V gene lost 0 bases and the J gene lost 1 base, with 11 bases spanning the gap. Germline CDR1 and CDR2: SGDLS and YYNGEE. The CDR3 totals 16 residues. The DNA of the CDR3 is TGTGCCAGCAGCGTAGCTGGCAGGGGAAGCAATCAGCCCCAGCATTTT. Protein sequence: CASSVAGRGSNQPQHF. The full variable domain, completed using reference TRBV9 and TRBJ1-5, is DSGVTQTPKHLITATGQRVTLRCSPRSGDLSVYWYQQSLDQGLQFLIQYYNGEERAKGNILERFSAQQFPDLHSELNLSSLELGDSALYFCASSVAGRGSNQPQHFGDGTRLSIL.

V usage is TRBV6-5 and J usage is TRBJ1-1, with D perhaps matching TRBD1 (6 bases). This CDR3 has 15 amino acids. Germline V lookup: CDR1 MNHEY, CDR2 SVGAGI. The ends were cut back, 2 bases at V and 1 base at J, with 11 bases in the middle. CDR3 in amino acids: CASSYGGQQNTEAFF. For the CDR3, the DNA is TGTGCCAGCAGTTACGGGGGACAACAGAACACTGAAGCTTTCTTT.

The chain couples TRBV13 to TRBJ2-7; D gene ambiguous. The germline gives CDR1 PRHDT, CDR2 FYEKMQ (reference sequence). The CDR3 loop spans 15 amino acids. V was pared by 5 bases and J by 2 bases, with 16 bases between. Here the CDR3 reads CASSHYGAAPYEQYF. CDR3 nucleotide sequence: TGTGCCAGCAGCCACTATGGTGCCGCCCCCTACGAGCAGTACTTC.

The chain has TRBV6-2 or TRBV6-3 and TRBJ2-3, with a weak D call TRBD1 (6 bases). This CDR3 region has 17 residues. V was cut by 2 bases and J by 2 bases, with 17 bases left in between. CDR1 is MNHEY, CDR2 SVGEGT, per germline. DNA of the CDR3: TGTGCCAGCAGTTACCGCGGCAGGGGATATCTCACAGATACGCAGTATTTT. Translation gives CASSYRGRGYLTDTQYF.

The chain employs TRBV27 and TRBJ1-1, with no clear D. The V gene's germline CDR1 is MNHEY and CDR2 SMNVEV (reference sequence). CDR3 length equals 16 residues. Between the trimmed V and J ends, which lost 3 bases and 1 base, there was a span of 15 bases. The chain's CDR3 is CASSLGQAWANTEAFF. The CDR3 nucleotides are TGTGCCAGCAGTTTGGGCCAGGCCTGGGCGAACACTGAAGCTTTCTTT.

This clone was seen once. The genes are TRBV18 and TRBJ2-1, with 7 bases aligning to TRBD2. Looked up from germline, CDR1 is KGHSH and CDR2 is LQKENI. Trimming cost V 3 bases and J 6 bases; bases outside gene matches: 5. The CDR3 sequence is 14 residues long. CDR3: CASSPKGGGNEQFF. CDR3 DNA sequence: TGTGCCAGCTCACCGAAAGGCGGGGGCAATGAGCAGTTCTTC.

This clone was picked up one time. V is TRBV19 and J is TRBJ2-7, with a tentative D call TRBD1 (6 bases). The V gene lost 3 bases and the J gene lost 5 bases, with 14 bases spanning the gap. Germline V CDR1 and CDR2: LNHDA, SQIVND (reference sequence). The CDR3 length is 14 residues. CDR3 sequence reads: CASSMRSRGNEQYF. CDR3 in DNA: TGTGCCAGTAGTATGAGAAGCAGGGGCAACGAGCAGTACTTC.

This sequence joins TRBV9 and TRBJ1-4; maybe TRBD1 (6 bases). Germline loops: CDR1 SGDLS, CDR2 YYNGEE. CDR3 length: 14 amino acids. The V and J ends lost 3 bases and 10 bases respectively, with 16 bases between them. The CDR3 DNA is TGTGCCAGCAGCGCGACAGGACCCGGAACAAAACTGTTTTTT. It encodes CASSATGPGTKLFF. The whole variable domain, remainder taken from reference TRBV9 and TRBJ1-4, is DSGVTQTPKHLITATGQRVTLRCSPRSGDLSVYWYQQSLDQGLQFLIQYYNGEERAKGNILERFSAQQFPDLHSELNLSSLELGDSALYFCASSATGPGTKLFFGSGTQLSVL.

The chain couples TRBV5-1 to TRBJ1-1, with TRBD1 identical over 9 bases. Losses at the gene ends were 0 bases for V and 4 bases for J; bases not matched to a gene: 13. CDR1 SGHRS and CDR2 YFSETQ come from the germline V gene. The CDR3 is 18 amino acids. The CDR3 protein is CASSLVTGGDGWVTEAFF. DNA of the CDR3: TGCGCCAGCAGCTTGGTAACAGGGGGCGATGGATGGGTCACTGAAGCTTTCTTT.

The sample holds a few counts of this clone. The chain uses TRBV4-2 and TRBJ2-7; tentatively, D is TRBD1 (5 bases). This CDR3 region has 13 residues. Trimming pared 1 base from V and 6 bases from J, leaving 10 bases between. Germline V gene lookup returns CDR1 LGHNA and CDR2 YNFKEQ. CDR3 in DNA: TGTGCCAGCAGCCAAGCCCCCAGGGCCGAGCAGTACTTC. The encoded protein is CASSQAPRAEQYF.

This chain connects TRBV11-2 to TRBJ2-7; D is ambiguous. The CDR3 is 14 residues long. V lost 3 bases and J lost 2, with 11 bases in between. Germline CDR1 and CDR2: SGHAT and FQNNGV. The CDR3: CASSLLKGAYEQYF. The CDR3 coding sequence is TGTGCCAGCAGCTTGCTAAAGGGTGCCTACGAGCAGTACTTC.

This clone was observed a single time. The rearrangement joins TRBV10-3 to TRBJ2-3, with 8 bases aligning to TRBD2. The junction had 3 bases not matched to a gene; V was cut back by 3 bases and J by 4 bases. CDR1 and CDR2 from the germline V gene are ENHRY and SYGVKD. The CDR3 runs 14 residues. This chain's CDR3 is CAISDSGGADTQYF. CDR3 bases: TGTGCCATCAGTGATTCGGGGGGGGCAGATACGCAGTATTTT.

V is TRBV6-4 and J is TRBJ2-2; 7 bases agree with TRBD2. Germline V CDR1 and CDR2: MRHNA, SNTAGT. The V and J ends lost 4 bases and 3 bases, in that order; junction bases with no gene match: 2. This CDR3 spans 14 amino acids. CDR3: CASSGLADTGELFF. In nucleotides, the CDR3 is TGTGCCAGCAGTGGACTAGCAGACACCGGGGAGCTGTTTTTT.

The chain combines TRBV10-3 with TRBJ2-1, with no clear D. The CDR3 has 14 amino acids. Germline loops: CDR1 ENHRY, CDR2 SYGVKD. V gave up 2 bases and J gave up 10 bases, with 15 bases separating them. CDR3 residues: CAISEPIVKREQFF. The CDR3 DNA follows: TGTGCCATCAGTGAGCCCATTGTCAAACGAGAGCAGTTCTTC.

This clone appeared a few times. The rearrangement links TRBV12-3 or TRBV12-4 to TRBJ1-1, with TRBD1 identical over 7 bases. The CDR3 contains 12 residues. V was clipped by 1 base and J by 10 bases; unmatched bases: 3. In DNA form, the CDR3 reads TGTGCCAGCAGTTTAGGACAGGGAGTAGCTTTCTTT. Protein: CASSLGQGVAFF.

The chain couples TRBV9 to TRBJ1-5; D perhaps matches TRBD1 (5 bases). The germline gives CDR1 SGDLS, CDR2 YYNGEE. V was shortened by 0 bases and J by 10 bases, with 14 bases between the two germline ends. The CDR3 is 14 residues long. The CDR3 DNA follows: TGTGCCAGCAGCGTAGGGGGCTCAATCAGCCCCCAGCATTTT. Residues: CASSVGGSISPQHF.

The rearrangement uses TRBV24-1 and TRBJ2-2, with TRBD1 as a possible D gene (6 bases). CDR1 and CDR2 (germline): KGHDR, SFDVKD. This CDR3 is built from 15 residues. The V and J ends lost 7 bases and 1 base respectively, with 12 bases between them. CDR3 in amino acids: CATRSGTQNTGELFF. CDR3 DNA: TGTGCCACCAGGTCCGGGACACAGAACACCGGGGAGCTGTTTTTT.

The chain employs TRBV24-1 and TRBJ2-3, with D unresolved. This CDR3 region has 14 residues. The ends were cut back, 0 bases at V and 2 bases at J, with 5 bases in the middle. The germline V gene has CDR1 KGHDR and CDR2 SFDVKD. The CDR3 loop is CATSDLGFTDTQYF. The CDR3 nucleotides are TGTGCCACCAGTGATTTGGGTTTCACAGATACGCAGTATTTT.

The rearrangement joins TRBV5-4 to TRBJ2-1; TRBD2 might be the D (5 bases). Trimming pared 0 bases from V and 7 bases from J, leaving 8 bases between. CDR3 length: 13 residues. Germline V CDR1 and CDR2: SGHNT, YYREEE (reference sequence). The CDR3 is CASSLARGNEQFF. CDR3 in DNA: TGTGCCAGCAGCTTGGCCCGAGGGAATGAGCAGTTCTTC.

In its sample, this clone was seen a few times. This rearrangement joins TRBV5-8 to TRBJ1-2, with D perhaps TRBD1 (6 bases). Per germline, CDR1 SGHTS and CDR2 YDEGEE. The CDR3 is 16 amino acids. The V end lost 2 bases, the J end lost 8 bases, and 22 bases lay between the germline ends. The chain's CDR3 is CASSLREGRGRVGYTF. For the CDR3, the DNA is TGTGCCAGCAGCTTACGGGAGGGCAGGGGAAGGGTCGGCTACACCTTC.

The rearrangement joins TRBV11-2 to TRBJ1-6; TRBD1 might be the D (5 bases). The V and J ends lost 7 bases and 8 bases respectively, with 18 bases between them. The CDR3 sequence is 15 residues long. Germline V CDR1 and CDR2: SGHAT, FQNNGV. CDR3 amino acids: CASNPGRRVDSPLHF. CDR3 DNA: TGTGCCAGCAACCCAGGTCGCAGGGTAGATTCACCCCTCCACTTT.

The genes are TRBV10-2 and TRBJ1-5; D unresolved. CDR1 is WSHSY and CDR2 is SAAADI in the germline V gene. This CDR3 region has 14 residues. V was trimmed by 3 bases and J by 2 bases, leaving 8 bases between them. The CDR3 DNA reads as TGCGCCAGCAGTGAAACGATCGGCAATCAGCCCCAGCATTTT. Encoded protein: CASSETIGNQPQHF.

This chain joins TRBV9 and TRBJ2-3, with TRBD2 as a possible D gene (5 bases). The CDR3 is made up of 16 amino acids. The V and J ends lost 3 bases and 5 bases respectively, with 19 bases between them. Looked up from germline, CDR1 is SGDLS and CDR2 is YYNGEE. CDR3 in DNA: TGTGCCAGCAGCGCCGAGGGCCCCCAGGTAGGAGATACGCAGTATTTT. Its protein product is CASSAEGPQVGDTQYF. The whole variable domain, filled in from reference TRBV9 and TRBJ2-3, reads DSGVTQTPKHLITATGQRVTLRCSPRSGDLSVYWYQQSLDQGLQFLIQYYNGEERAKGNILERFSAQQFPDLHSELNLSSLELGDSALYFCASSAEGPQVGDTQYFGPGTRLTVL.